This T cell receptor beta chain was found in a study of T-cell reconstitution after alpha-beta-depleted transplantation in children (dated by TCRdb to the mid-2010s). Notes on the research overall: Using TCR repertoire profiling, the study quantitatively followed how T-cell immune reconstitution unfolded in children after TCRalphabeta/CD19-depleted allogeneic hematopoietic cell transplantation.

Concerning this clonotype itself: No cognate antigen has been identified for it. Qualities for individual bases were not recorded, and no much larger clone is one base off.

Trimming leaves V shorter by 3 bases and J shorter by 1 base, with the junction holding 8 bases beyond the gene matches. From a lookup of the germline V gene (reference sequence), CDR1 and CDR2 are DFQATT and SNEGSKA. The CDR3 runs 15 residues from the cysteine to the phenylalanine. Just CDR3 DNA is preserved here, 45 bases in frame from base 1. Library prep was done by PCR. Sequencing took place on an Illumina HiSeq 2500. Molecular barcoding was employed in the preparation of TCR libraries, with unique molecular identifiers being used to normalize TCRbeta repertoire quantification. TCRdb reworked the public reads: Q25 trimming with fastp, MiXCR clone assembly, productive beta chains retained. Every CDR3 protein is listed once, alongside the most common genes and DNA of its rows. The sample includes hundreds of thousands of distinct CDR3 sequences, with 10% to 15% observed a single time. Around 2.2% of the sample is held by the ten biggest clonotypes.

Broad study findings and their caveats: Hyperexpanded clone frequencies declined over subsequent months; after one year, T-cell counts and TCRbeta diversity were mostly attributed to newly produced T cells. The apparently early recovery of alphabetaT-cell counts about two months after transplant reportedly depended on only several hundred rapidly expanded clones that came from non-depleted graft cells. The high TCRbeta diversity at day 60 in some patients was ascribed to recipient T cells and intrathymic progenitors that had survived conditioning.

The treatment or condition tag for this specimen amounts to: allogeneic hematopoietic cell transplantation with graft depleted of TCRalphabeta T cells and CD19 B cells. Transplant recipients were children who received TCRalphabeta/CD19-depleted allogeneic hematopoietic cell grafts. This receptor was taken from a male patient aged 10 to 17 who had a stem cell transplant for acute myeloid leukemia, so the T cells may come from the graft donor. The source material was PBMCs, mostly from graft donor cells, sampled 360 days after TCRalphabeta/CD19-depleted stem cell transplant. This sequence uses TRBV20-1 and TRBJ2-7; 8 central nucleotides agree with TRBD2. The DNA reads as follows: TGCAGTGCTAGGGCAACAACTAGCGGTTCCTACGAGCAGTACTTC. Its protein is CSARATTSGSYEQYF.